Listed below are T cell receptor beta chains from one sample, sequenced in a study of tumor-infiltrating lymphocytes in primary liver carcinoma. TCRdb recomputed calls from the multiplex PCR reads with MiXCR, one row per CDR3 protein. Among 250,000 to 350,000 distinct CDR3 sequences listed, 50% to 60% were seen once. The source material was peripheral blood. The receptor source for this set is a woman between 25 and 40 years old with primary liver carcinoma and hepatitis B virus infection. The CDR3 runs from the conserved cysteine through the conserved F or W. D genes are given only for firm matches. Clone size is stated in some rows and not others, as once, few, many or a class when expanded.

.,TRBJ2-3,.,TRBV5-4,TGTGCCAGCAGCTTCTCTCAGGGCCAAGCAGATACGCGGTATTTT,CASSFSQGQADTRYF
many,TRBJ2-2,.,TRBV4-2,TGTGCCAGCAGCCAAAGCGATTCGAACACCGGGGAGCTGTTTTTT,CASSQSDSNTGELFF
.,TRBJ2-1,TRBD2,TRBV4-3,TGCGCCAGCAGCCAGAGAGCGGGAGGGTGGGGTGAGCAGTTCTTC,CASSQRAGGWGEQFF
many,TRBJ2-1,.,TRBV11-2,TGTGCCAGCAGCTTAGATCCCTGGCCCACAAACAATGAGCAGTTCTTC,CASSLDPWPTNNEQFF
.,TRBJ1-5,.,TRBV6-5,TGTGCCAGCAGTTACGGGTCGGATCCCGATCAGCCCCAGCATTTT,CASSYGSDPDQPQHF
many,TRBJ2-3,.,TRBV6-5,TGTGCCAGCAGTTATACCCCGGGAGTAGGCACAGATACGCAGTATTTT,CASSYTPGVGTDTQYF
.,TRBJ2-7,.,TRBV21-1,TGTGCCAGCAGTGGTGGGGCGTGGAGCTCCTACGAGCAGTACTTC,CASSGGAWSSYEQYF
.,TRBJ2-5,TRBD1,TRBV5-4,TGTGCCAGCAGCACGGACAGGGGCGGTGCGGAGACCCAGTACTTC,CASSTDRGGAETQYF
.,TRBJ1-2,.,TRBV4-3,TGCGCCGGCAGCCAAGGGGTGATCGGCGTGGGGGGATACGGCTACACCTTC,CAGSQGVIGVGGYGYTF
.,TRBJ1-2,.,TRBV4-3,TGCGCCAGCTGCCAAGAGCCCCCCGTCAACAGGTTCCTAGCTAACTATGGCTACACCTTC,CASCQEPPVNRFLANYGYTF